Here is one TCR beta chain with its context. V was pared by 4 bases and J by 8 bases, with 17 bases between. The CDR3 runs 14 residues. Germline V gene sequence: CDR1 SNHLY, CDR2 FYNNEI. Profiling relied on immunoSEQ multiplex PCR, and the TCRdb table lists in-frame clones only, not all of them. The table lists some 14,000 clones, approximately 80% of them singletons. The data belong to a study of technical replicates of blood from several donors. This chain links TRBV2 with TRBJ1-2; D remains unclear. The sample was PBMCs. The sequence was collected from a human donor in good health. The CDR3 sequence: CASSGEWLIRGYTF. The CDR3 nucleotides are TGTGCCAGCAGTGGGGAGTGGCTAATCCGAGGCTACACCTTC.